One and the same sample provided the 14 T cell receptor beta chains below, sequenced in a study of T cell responses to AZD1222 COVID-19 vaccine. The assay was immunoSEQ multiplex PCR, and TCRdb's table has in-frame clones only and misses some. Found here are 150,000 to 200,000 clones, 80% to 95% of them singletons; the top ten hold less than 1.5%. This specimen was peripheral blood, taken 28 days after the second AZD1222 dose. All receptors derive from an adult who received the AZD1222 COVID-19 vaccine.

This chain joins TRBV4-3 and TRBJ2-3; tentative D call: TRBD2 (5 bases). CDR1 and CDR2 from the germline V gene are LGHNA and YSLEER. Trimming pared 0 bases from V and 6 bases from J, leaving 7 bases between. This CDR3 comprises 13 residues. The CDR3 bases are TGCGCCAGCAGCCAAGATGTAGCGGATACGCAGTATTTT. Amino acids: CASSQDVADTQYF.

V and J are TRBV9 and TRBJ1-6, with TRBD1 as a possible D gene (5 bases). V was shortened by 0 bases and J by 7 bases, with 14 bases between the two germline ends. Looked up from germline, CDR1 is SGDLS and CDR2 is YYNGEE. The CDR3 has 16 residues. This CDR3 is CASSVDPGRENSPLHF. The DNA of the CDR3 is TGTGCCAGCAGCGTAGACCCGGGACGGGAAAATTCACCCCTCCACTTT.

The chain uses TRBV9 and TRBJ2-7; D is unclear. V lost 0 bases to trimming and J lost 0 bases, with 10 bases between them. The CDR3 has 15 residues. CDR1 and CDR2 (germline): SGDLS, YYNGEE. Here the CDR3 reads CASSVAFGSSYEQYF. The DNA for the CDR3 is TGTGCCAGCAGCGTAGCTTTCGGCAGCTCCTACGAGCAGTACTTC. Using reference TRBV9 and TRBJ2-7 for the parts outside the CDR3, the full variable domain is DSGVTQTPKHLITATGQRVTLRCSPRSGDLSVYWYQQSLDQGLQFLIQYYNGEERAKGNILERFSAQQFPDLHSELNLSSLELGDSALYFCASSVAFGSSYEQYFGPGTRLTVT.

V and J are TRBV25-1 and TRBJ1-2; TRBD1 matches 9 bases. Germline V gene lookup returns CDR1 MGHDK and CDR2 SYGVNS. Trimming took 6 bases from V and 5 from J; bases not matched to a gene: 4. This CDR3 has 13 amino acids. The CDR3 DNA reads TGTGCCAGCAGGGGGACAGGGTCGTATGGCTACACCTTC. This codes for CASRGTGSYGYTF.

The chain joins TRBV29-1 to TRBJ1-1; D perhaps matches TRBD1 (6 bases). V dropped 6 bases and J dropped 5 bases, with 22 bases sitting between them. In germline, CDR1 is SQVTM, CDR2 ANQGSEA. CDR3 length: 15 amino acids. The CDR3 loop is CSVVRDTSSETEAFF. The DNA of the CDR3 is TGCAGCGTCGTCCGGGACACCTCGAGTGAGACTGAAGCTTTCTTT.

This chain connects TRBV5-6 to TRBJ2-1, with TRBD1 matching over 9 bases. Germline CDR1 is SGHDT and CDR2 is YYEEEE. The CDR3 spans 17 residues. V trimming: 1 base; J trimming: 4 bases; junction bases outside the gene matches: 9. The CDR3 nucleotides are TGTGCCAGCAGCTTGCGCGGACAGGGGCGACCTTACAATGAGCAGTTCTTC. The encoded protein is CASSLRGQGRPYNEQFF.

This chain links TRBV19 with TRBJ2-6, with 7 bases that match TRBD2. The V gene's germline CDR1 is LNHDA and CDR2 SQIVND (reference sequence). The CDR3 has 19 amino acids. Trimming cost V 0 bases and J 0 bases; bases outside gene matches: 8. Here the CDR3 reads CASSIEAAGSSSGANVLTF. The CDR3 DNA is TGTGCCAGTAGTATAGAAGCAGCGGGATCCTCCTCTGGGGCCAACGTCCTGACTTTC.

A single count supports this clone. The rearrangement joins TRBV9 to TRBJ2-5; a possible D gene is TRBD1 (5 bases). Germline CDR1 SGDLS, CDR2 YYNGEE. The CDR3 sequence is 13 residues long. Trimming stripped 0 bases from V and 4 bases from J, with 7 bases between. CDR3 amino acids: CASSVGQLETQYF. The CDR3, as DNA: TGTGCCAGCAGCGTAGGACAGCTAGAGACCCAGTACTTC.

This sequence joins TRBV6-5 and TRBJ1-1; weak D call: TRBD1 (5 bases). V lost 5 bases and J lost 5, with 12 bases in between. CDR3 size: 13 residues. Germline assignment: CDR1 MNHEY and CDR2 SVGAGI. The CDR3 DNA reads as TGTGCCAGCAGTACCAGCAGGGAGACTGAAGCTTTCTTT. Its protein is CASSTSRETEAFF.

V usage is TRBV21-1 and J usage is TRBJ1-5. TRBV21-1 is recorded as a pseudogene. The CDR3 covers 16 residues. The CDR3 is CASSSCTWGSNQPQHF. Written as DNA, the CDR3 is TGTGCCAGCAGCAGCTGCACCTGGGGAAGCAATCAGCCCCAGCATTTT.

V usage is TRBV6-5 and J usage is TRBJ1-6, with 8 bases lining up with TRBD1. V lost 5 bases and J lost 7; bases outside the gene matches: 4. Per germline, CDR1 MNHEY and CDR2 SVGAGI. The CDR3 is 14 amino acids. The CDR3 is CASSRQGKNSPLHF. In DNA, the CDR3 is TGTGCCAGCAGTCGACAGGGGAAAAATTCACCCCTCCACTTT.

This chain uses TRBV29-1 with TRBJ2-5; TRBD1 is a possible D gene (5 bases). Germline CDR1 and CDR2: SQVTM and ANQGSEA. Trimming removed 4 bases from V and 1 base from J, with 13 bases in between. This CDR3 has 14 residues. The CDR3 DNA reads TGCAGCGTTGCCCCATTGGGGCTCCAAGAGACCCAGTACTTC. Translating it yields CSVAPLGLQETQYF. The full variable domain, rest sourced from reference TRBV29-1 and TRBJ2-5, is SAVISQKPSRDICQRGTSLTIQCQVDSQVTMMFWYRQQPGQSLTLIATANQGSEATYESGFVIDKFPISRPNLTFSTLTVSNMSPEDSSIYLCSVAPLGLQETQYFGPGTRLLVL.

This sequence joins TRBV29-1 and TRBJ2-1; D may match TRBD1 or TRBD2 (5 bases each). The CDR3 spans 14 residues. CDR1 is SQVTM and CDR2 is ANQGSEA in the germline V gene. V lost 7 bases, J lost 4 bases, and 17 bases lay in between. CDR3 amino acids: CSGGGGRGYNEQFF. CDR3 nucleotides: TGCAGCGGGGGCGGCGGGCGCGGTTACAATGAGCAGTTCTTC.

The chain links TRBV4-1 to TRBJ2-7, with D possibly TRBD2 on 5 matching bases. The CDR3 contains 15 residues. Between the trimmed V and J ends, which lost 0 bases and 7 bases, there was a span of 16 bases. Germline CDR1 reads MGHRA; CDR2 reads YSYEKL. CDR3: CASSQDVSRLAEQYF. CDR3 in DNA: TGCGCCAGCAGCCAAGACGTGTCCCGCCTAGCTGAGCAGTACTTC.